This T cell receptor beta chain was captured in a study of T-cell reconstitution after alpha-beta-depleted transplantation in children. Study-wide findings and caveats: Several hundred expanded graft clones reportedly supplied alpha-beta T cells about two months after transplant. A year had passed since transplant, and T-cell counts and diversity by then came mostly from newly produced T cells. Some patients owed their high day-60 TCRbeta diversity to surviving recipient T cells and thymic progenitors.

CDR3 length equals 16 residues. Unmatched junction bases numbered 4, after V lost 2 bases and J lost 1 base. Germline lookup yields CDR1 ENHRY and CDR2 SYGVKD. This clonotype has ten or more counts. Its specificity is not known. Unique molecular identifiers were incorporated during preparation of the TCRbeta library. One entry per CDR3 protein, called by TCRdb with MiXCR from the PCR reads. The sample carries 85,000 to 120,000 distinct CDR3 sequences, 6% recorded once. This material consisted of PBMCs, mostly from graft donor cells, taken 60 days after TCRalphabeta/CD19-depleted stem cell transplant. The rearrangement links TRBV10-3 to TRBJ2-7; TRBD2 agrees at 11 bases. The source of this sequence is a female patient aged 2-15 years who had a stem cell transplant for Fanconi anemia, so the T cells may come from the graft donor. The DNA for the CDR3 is TGTGCCATCAGTGAGACCCTAGCGGGGGGTTCCTACGAGCAGTACTTC. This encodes CAISETLAGGSYEQYF.